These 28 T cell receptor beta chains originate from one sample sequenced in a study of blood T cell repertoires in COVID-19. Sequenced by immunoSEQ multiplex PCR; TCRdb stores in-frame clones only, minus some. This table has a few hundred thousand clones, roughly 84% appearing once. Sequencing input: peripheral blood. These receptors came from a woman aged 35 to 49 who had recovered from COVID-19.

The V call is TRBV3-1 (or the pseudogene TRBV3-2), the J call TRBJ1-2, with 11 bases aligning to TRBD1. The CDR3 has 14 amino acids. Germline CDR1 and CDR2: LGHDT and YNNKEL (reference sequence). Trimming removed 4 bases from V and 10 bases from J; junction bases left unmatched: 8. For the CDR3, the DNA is TGTGCCAGCAGCCCCCCTCCGGGACAGGGGGACTACACCTTC. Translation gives CASSPPPGQGDYTF.

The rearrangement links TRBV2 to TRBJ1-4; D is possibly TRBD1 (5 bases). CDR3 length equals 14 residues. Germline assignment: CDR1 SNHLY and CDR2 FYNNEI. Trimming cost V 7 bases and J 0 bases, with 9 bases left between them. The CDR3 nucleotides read TGTGCCAGCAAACAGGCTGCAACTAATGAAAAACTGTTTTTT. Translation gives CASKQAATNEKLFF. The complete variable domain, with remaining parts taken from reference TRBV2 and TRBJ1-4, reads EPEVTQTPSHQVTQMGQEVILRCVPISNHLYFYWYRQILGQKVEFLVSFYNNEISEKSEIFDDQFSVERPDGSNFTLKIRSTKLEDSAMYFCASKQAATNEKLFFGSGTQLSVL.

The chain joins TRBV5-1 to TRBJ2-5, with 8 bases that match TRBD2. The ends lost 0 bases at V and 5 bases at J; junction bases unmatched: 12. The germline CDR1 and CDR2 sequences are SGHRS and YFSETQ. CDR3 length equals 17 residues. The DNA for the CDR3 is TGCGCCAGCAGCTTGGGAGTAGCGGGGACCCTCTCGGAGACCCAGTACTTC. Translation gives CASSLGVAGTLSETQYF. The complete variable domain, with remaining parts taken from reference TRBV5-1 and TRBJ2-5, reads KAGVTQTPRYLIKTRGQQVTLSCSPISGHRSVSWYQQTPGQGLQFLFEYFSETQRNKGNFPGRFSGRQFSNSRSEMNVSTLELGDSALYLCASSLGVAGTLSETQYFGPGTRLLVL.

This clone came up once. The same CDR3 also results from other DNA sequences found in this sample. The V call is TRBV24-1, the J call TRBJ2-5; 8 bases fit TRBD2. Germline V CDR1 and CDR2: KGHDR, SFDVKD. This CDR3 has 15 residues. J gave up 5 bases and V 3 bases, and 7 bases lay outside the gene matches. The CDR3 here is CATSDPGGAGETQYF. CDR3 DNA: TGTGCCACCAGTGATCCCGGGGGGGCGGGGGAGACCCAGTACTTC.

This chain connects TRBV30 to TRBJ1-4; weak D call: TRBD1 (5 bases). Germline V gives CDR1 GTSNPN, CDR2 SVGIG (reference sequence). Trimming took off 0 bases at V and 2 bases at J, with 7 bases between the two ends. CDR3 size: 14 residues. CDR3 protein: CAWSVKGTNEKLFF. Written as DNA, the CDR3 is TGTGCCTGGAGTGTAAAGGGGACTAATGAAAAACTGTTTTTT.

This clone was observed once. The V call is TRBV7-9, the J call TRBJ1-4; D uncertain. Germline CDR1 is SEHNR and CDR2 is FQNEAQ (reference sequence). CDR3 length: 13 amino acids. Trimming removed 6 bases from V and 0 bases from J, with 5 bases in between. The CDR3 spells CASRVATNEKLFF. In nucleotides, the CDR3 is TGTGCCAGCAGGGTAGCAACTAATGAAAAACTGTTTTTT. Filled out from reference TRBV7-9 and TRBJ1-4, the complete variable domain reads DTGVSQNPRHKITKRGQNVTFRCDPISEHNRLYWYRQTLGQGPEFLTYFQNEAQLEKSRLLSDRFSAERPKGSFSTLEIQRTEQGDSAMYLCASRVATNEKLFFGSGTQLSVL.

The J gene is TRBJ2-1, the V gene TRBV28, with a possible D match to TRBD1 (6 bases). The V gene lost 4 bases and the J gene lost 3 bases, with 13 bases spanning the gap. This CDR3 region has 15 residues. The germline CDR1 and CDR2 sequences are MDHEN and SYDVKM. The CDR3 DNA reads TGTGCCAGCAGTTCCGTCTTACAGGGCTACAATGAGCAGTTCTTC. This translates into CASSSVLQGYNEQFF.

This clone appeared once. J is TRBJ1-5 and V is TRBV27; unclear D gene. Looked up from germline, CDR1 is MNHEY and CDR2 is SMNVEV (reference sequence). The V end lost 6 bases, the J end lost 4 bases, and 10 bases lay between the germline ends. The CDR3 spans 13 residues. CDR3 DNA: TGTGCCAGCAGCAGGTCTCGGAATCAGCCCCAGCATTTT. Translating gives CASSRSRNQPQHF.

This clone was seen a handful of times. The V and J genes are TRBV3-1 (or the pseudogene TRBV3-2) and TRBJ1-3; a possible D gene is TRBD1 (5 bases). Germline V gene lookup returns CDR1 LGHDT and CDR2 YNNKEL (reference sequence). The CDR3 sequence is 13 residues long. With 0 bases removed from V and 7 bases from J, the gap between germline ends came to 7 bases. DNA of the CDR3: TGTGCCAGCAGCCAAGATGGGGGGAACACCATATATTTT. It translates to CASSQDGGNTIYF.

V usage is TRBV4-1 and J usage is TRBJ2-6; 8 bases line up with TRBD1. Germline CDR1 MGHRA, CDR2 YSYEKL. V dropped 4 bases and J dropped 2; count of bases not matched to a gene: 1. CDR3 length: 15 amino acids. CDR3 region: CASSPGQAGANVLTF. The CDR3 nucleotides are TGCGCCAGCAGCCCGGGACAGGCTGGGGCCAACGTCCTGACTTTC.

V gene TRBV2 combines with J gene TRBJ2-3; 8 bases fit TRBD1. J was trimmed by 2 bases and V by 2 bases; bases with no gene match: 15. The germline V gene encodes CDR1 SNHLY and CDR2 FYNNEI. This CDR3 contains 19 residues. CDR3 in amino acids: CASSEYFSGQGKTTDTQYF. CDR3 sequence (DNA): TGTGCCAGCAGTGAATACTTTTCCGGACAGGGTAAAACCACAGATACGCAGTATTTT.

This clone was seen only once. The CDR3 sequence is CATSDPGTGNGELFF. The CDR3 nucleotides read TGTGCCACCAGTGACCCCGGGACAGGGAACGGGGAGCTGTTTTTT. The J gene is TRBJ2-2, the V gene TRBV24-1, with 9 bases lining up with TRBD1. J gave up 7 bases and V 4 bases, and 6 bases lay outside the gene matches. The CDR3 consists of 15 residues. Per germline, CDR1 KGHDR and CDR2 SFDVKD.

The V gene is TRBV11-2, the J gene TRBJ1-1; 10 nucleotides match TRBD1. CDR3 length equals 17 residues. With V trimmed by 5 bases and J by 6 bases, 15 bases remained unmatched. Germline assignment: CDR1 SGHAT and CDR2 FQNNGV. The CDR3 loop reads CASSPLGRTGGFAEAFF. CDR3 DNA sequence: TGTGCCAGCAGCCCGCTCGGCCGGACAGGGGGGTTCGCTGAAGCTTTCTTT.

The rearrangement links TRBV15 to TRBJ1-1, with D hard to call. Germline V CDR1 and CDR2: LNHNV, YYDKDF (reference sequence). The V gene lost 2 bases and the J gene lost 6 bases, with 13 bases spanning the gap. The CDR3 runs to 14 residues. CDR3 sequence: CATSRIFTGAEAFF. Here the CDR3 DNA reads TGTGCCACCAGCAGAATTTTTACCGGGGCTGAAGCTTTCTTT.

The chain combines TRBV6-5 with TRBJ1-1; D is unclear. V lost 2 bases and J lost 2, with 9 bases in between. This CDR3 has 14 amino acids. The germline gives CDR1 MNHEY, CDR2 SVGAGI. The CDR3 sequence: CASSYGQRNTEAFF. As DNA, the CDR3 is TGTGCCAGCAGTTACGGGCAGAGAAACACTGAAGCTTTCTTT.

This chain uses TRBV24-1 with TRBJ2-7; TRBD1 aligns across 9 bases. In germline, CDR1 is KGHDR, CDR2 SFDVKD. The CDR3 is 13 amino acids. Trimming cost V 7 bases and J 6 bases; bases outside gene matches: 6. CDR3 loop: CATSRDRVSEQYF. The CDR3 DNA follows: TGTGCCACCAGCCGGGACAGGGTTTCCGAGCAGTACTTC.

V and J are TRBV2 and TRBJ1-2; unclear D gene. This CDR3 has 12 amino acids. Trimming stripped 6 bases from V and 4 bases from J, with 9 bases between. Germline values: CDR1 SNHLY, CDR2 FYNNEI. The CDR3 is CASRPEGYGYTF. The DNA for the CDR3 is TGTGCCAGCAGGCCAGAGGGCTATGGCTACACCTTC.

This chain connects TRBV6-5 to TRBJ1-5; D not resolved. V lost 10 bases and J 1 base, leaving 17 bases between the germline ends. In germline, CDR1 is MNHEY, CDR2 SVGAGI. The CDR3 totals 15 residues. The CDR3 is CATQLRRDSNQPQHF. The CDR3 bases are TGTGCCACTCAATTGCGGAGAGACAGCAATCAGCCCCAGCATTTT.

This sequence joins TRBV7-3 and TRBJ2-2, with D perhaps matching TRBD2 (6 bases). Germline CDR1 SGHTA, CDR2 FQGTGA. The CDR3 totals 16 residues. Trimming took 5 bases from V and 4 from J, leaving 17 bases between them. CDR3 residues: CASSTSGGASTGELFF. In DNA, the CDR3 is TGTGCCAGCAGCACCTCCGGCGGGGCCAGCACCGGGGAGCTGTTTTTT.

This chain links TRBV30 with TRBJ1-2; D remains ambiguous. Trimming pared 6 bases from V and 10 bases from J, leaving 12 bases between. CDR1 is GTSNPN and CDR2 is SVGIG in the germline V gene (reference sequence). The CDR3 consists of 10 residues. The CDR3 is CACLEVAYTF. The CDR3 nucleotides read TGTGCCTGTCTTGAGGTCGCCTACACCTTC.

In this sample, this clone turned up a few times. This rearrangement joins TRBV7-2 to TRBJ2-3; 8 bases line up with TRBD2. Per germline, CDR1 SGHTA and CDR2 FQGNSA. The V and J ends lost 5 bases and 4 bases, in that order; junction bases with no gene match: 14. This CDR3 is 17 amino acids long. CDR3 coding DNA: TGTGCCAGCAGCCGGCAGACAGGAGCGGGGGAGGCAGATACGCAGTATTTT. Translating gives CASSRQTGAGEADTQYF.

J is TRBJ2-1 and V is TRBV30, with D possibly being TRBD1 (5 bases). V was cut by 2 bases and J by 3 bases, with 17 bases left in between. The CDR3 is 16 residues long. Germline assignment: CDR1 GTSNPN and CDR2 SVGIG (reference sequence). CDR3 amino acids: CAWSFPGASGYNEQFF. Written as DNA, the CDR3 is TGTGCCTGGAGTTTCCCTGGGGCCTCAGGCTACAATGAGCAGTTCTTC.

The CDR3 loop reads CSVASGAYNEQFF. The CDR3 coding sequence is TGCAGCGTTGCCAGCGGGGCCTACAATGAGCAGTTCTTC. The J gene is TRBJ2-1, the V gene TRBV29-1, with TRBD2 matching over 7 bases. From germline, CDR1 is SQVTM and CDR2 ANQGSEA. With 4 bases clipped from V and 2 bases from J, the junction kept 2 bases outside the gene matches. CDR3 length equals 13 residues.

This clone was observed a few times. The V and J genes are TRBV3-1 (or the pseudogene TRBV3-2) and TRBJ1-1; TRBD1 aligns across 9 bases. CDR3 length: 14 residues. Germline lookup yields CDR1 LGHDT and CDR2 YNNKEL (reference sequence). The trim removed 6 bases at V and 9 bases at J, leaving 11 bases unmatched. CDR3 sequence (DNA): TGTGCCAGCAGTCTTGAAGTCACAGGGGGCAAAGCTTTCTTT. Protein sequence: CASSLEVTGGKAFF.

This CDR3 reads CASSLEGHNEQFF. Here the CDR3 DNA reads TGTGCCAGCAGCTTAGAGGGGCACAATGAGCAGTTCTTC. The chain employs TRBV11-3 and TRBJ2-1; possible D gene TRBD1, 5 bases. This CDR3 comprises 13 residues. Germline lookup yields CDR1 SGHNT and CDR2 YENEEA. Trimming pared 0 bases from V and 5 bases from J, leaving 5 bases between.

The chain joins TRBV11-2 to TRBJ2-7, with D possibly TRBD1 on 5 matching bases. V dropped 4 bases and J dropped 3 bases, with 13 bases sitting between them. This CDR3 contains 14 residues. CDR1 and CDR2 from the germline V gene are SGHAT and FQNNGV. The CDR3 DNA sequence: TGTGCCAGCAGCTCAAGTCGGCAGGGCTACGAGCAGTACTTC. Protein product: CASSSSRQGYEQYF. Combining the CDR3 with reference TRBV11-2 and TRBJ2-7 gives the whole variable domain EAGVAQSPRYKIIEKRQSVAFWCNPISGHATLYWYQQILGQGPKLLIQFQNNGVVDDSQLPKDRFSAERLKGVDSTLKIQPAKLEDSAVYLCASSSSRQGYEQYFGPGTRLTVT.

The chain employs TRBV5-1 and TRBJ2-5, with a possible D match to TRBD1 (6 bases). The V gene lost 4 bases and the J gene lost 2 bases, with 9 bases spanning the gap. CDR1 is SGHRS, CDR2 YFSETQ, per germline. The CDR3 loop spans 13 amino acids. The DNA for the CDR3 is TGCGCCAGCAGCAAGGACAGTCAAGAGACCCAGTACTTC. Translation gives CASSKDSQETQYF. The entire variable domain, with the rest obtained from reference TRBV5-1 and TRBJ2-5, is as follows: KAGVTQTPRYLIKTRGQQVTLSCSPISGHRSVSWYQQTPGQGLQFLFEYFSETQRNKGNFPGRFSGRQFSNSRSEMNVSTLELGDSALYLCASSKDSQETQYFGPGTRLLVL.

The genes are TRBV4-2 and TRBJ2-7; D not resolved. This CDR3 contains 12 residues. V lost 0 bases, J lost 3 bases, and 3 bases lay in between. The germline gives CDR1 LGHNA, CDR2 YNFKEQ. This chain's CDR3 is CASSQDGYEQYF. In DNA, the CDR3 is TGTGCCAGCAGCCAAGACGGCTACGAGCAGTACTTC.